The 8 T cell receptor beta chains below come from one sample, sequenced in a study of CD8+ T cells in alopecia areata. Treatment: oral pan-JAK inhibitor, 5-10 mg twice daily. As the sequencing template, cDNA was produced by extracting RNA and reverse transcribing it. The method was immunoSEQ multiplex PCR; TCRdb's version includes in-frame clones alone and lacks a portion of them. This sample has over 150,000 clones; around 60% occur once, and the top ten carry 14%. Here the sequenced sample was CD4+ T cells sorted from blood, taken at week 24, from a patient treated with tofacitinib. The source is a human donor with alopecia areata.

The rearrangement uses TRBV7-2 and TRBJ1-1; D is possibly TRBD1 (6 bases). The CDR3 covers 15 residues. V lost 5 bases to trimming and J lost 0 bases, with 13 bases between them. Germline CDR1 SGHTA, CDR2 FQGNSA. The CDR3: CASSTQTGVNTEAFF. The DNA of the CDR3 is TGTGCCAGCAGCACACAGACAGGTGTGAACACTGAAGCTTTCTTT. The full variable domain, its missing parts supplied by reference TRBV7-2 and TRBJ1-1, is GAGVSQSPSNKVTEKGKDVELRCDPISGHTALYWYRQSLGQGLEFLIYFQGNSAPDKSGLPSDRFSAERTGGSVSTLTIQRTQQEDSAVYLCASSTQTGVNTEAFFGQGTRLTVV.

This clone was detected only a few times. This rearrangement joins TRBV7-2 to TRBJ1-2, with 7 bases matching TRBD1. Germline CDR1 reads SGHTA; CDR2 reads FQGNSA. V trimming: 1 base; J trimming: 5 bases; junction bases outside the gene matches: 7. This CDR3 is built from 15 residues. DNA for the CDR3: TGTGCCAGCAGCTTAGGGGGGACAGCGGAGTATGGCTACACCTTC. Its protein is CASSLGGTAEYGYTF.

Only a few counts were recorded for this clone. This rearrangement joins TRBV7-2 to TRBJ2-7; no definite D call. The CDR3 contains 15 residues. Between the trimmed V and J ends, which lost 1 base and 3 bases, there was a span of 13 bases. Germline-derived CDR1 and CDR2 are SGHTA and FQGNSA. The chain's CDR3 is CASSLVPRADYEQYF. CDR3 bases: TGTGCCAGCAGCTTAGTTCCTAGAGCCGACTACGAGCAGTACTTC.

The chain recombines TRBV5-8 with TRBJ1-4; D is undetermined. Germline V lookup: CDR1 SGHTS, CDR2 YDEGEE. Trimming pared 4 bases from V and 8 bases from J, leaving 9 bases between. The CDR3 runs 12 residues. The CDR3 DNA reads TGTGCCAGCAGCCCCATGGGAGAAAAACTGTTTTTT. Translating it yields CASSPMGEKLFF. The full variable domain, completed using reference TRBV5-8 and TRBJ1-4, is EAGVTQSPTHLIKTRGQQATLRCSPISGHTSVYWYQQALGLGLQFLLWYDEGEERNRGNFPPRFSGRQFPNYSSELNVNALELEDSALYLCASSPMGEKLFFGSGTQLSVL.

V gene TRBV30 combines with J gene TRBJ2-3; D is uncertain. Germline V gene lookup returns CDR1 GTSNPN and CDR2 SVGIG (reference sequence). V shed 2 bases and J shed 6 bases, with 6 bases lying between them. The CDR3 sequence is 11 residues long. CDR3 coding DNA: TGTGCCTGGAGTCGGGTGGATACGCAGTATTTT. Amino acid sequence: CAWSRVDTQYF.

The chain links TRBV20-1 to TRBJ2-3; D is uncertain. The CDR3 contains 11 residues. The V end lost 4 bases, the J end lost 5 bases, and 7 bases lay between the germline ends. CDR1 and CDR2 (germline): DFQATT, SNEGSKA (reference sequence). The chain's CDR3 is CSAKFGDTQYF. Written as DNA, the CDR3 is TGCAGTGCTAAGTTTGGAGATACGCAGTATTTT.

The rearrangement uses TRBV29-1 and TRBJ1-2, with TRBD1 matching 12 bases. The V segment lost 6 bases and the J segment 8 bases; nucleotides outside the gene matches: 7. CDR1 and CDR2 from the germline V gene are SQVTM and ANQGSEA. This CDR3 has 13 amino acids. This chain's CDR3 is CSVTRDRGRGYTF. Here the CDR3 DNA reads TGCAGCGTGACGAGGGACAGGGGGCGAGGCTACACCTTC.

This clone occurred a few times. V is TRBV5-6 and J is TRBJ1-2; D uncertain. Germline-derived CDR1 and CDR2 are SGHDT and YYEEEE. V lost 4 bases and J lost 4, with 14 bases in between. The CDR3 has 14 amino acids. CDR3 in DNA: TGTGCCAGCAGCCAGATAGCCTCAGTCTATGGCTACACCTTC. Amino acids: CASSQIASVYGYTF. Variable domain in full (rest from reference TRBV5-6 and TRBJ1-2): DAGVTQSPTHLIKTRGQQVTLRCSPKSGHDTVSWYQQALGQGPQFIFQYYEEEERQRGNFPDRFSGHQFPNYSSELNVNALLLGDSALYLCASSQIASVYGYTFGSGTRLTVV.